The present T cell receptor (beta chain) was sequenced within a study of blood T cells in healthy people across ages. CDR1 and CDR2 (germline): SEHNR, FQNEAQ (reference sequence). This CDR3 is built from 14 residues. The V and J ends lost 1 base and 1 base respectively, with 7 bases between them. Study-wide points: A greater number of naive CD4+ cells and higher diversity distinguished long-lived donors from aged donors.

The draw of peripheral blood yielded approximately 11 milliliters from each donor. Remarks on this clonotype: Its antigen is not known.

Through a sample-barcoded 5' primer and a J-beta primer mix, a second PCR was run for 7 to 11 cycles. Tagging of each cDNA molecule was performed by a template-switch adaptor with 12 random nucleotides. TCRdb itself ran the 5' RACE reads through MiXCR, one entry per CDR3 protein. The sample has around 800,000 distinct CDR3 sequences, 20% to 30% seen once. These records were also assigned to another study, of T cells of mothers and their children. According to that study: Mothers yielded over 10 million CDR3 reads, children 2.5 million to 3.5 million each.

Specimen: blood. The source is a boy between 10 and 17 years old in good health. The V and J genes are TRBV7-9 and TRBJ1-1; possible D gene TRBD1, 5 bases. DNA of the CDR3: TGTGCCAGCAGCTTAGGGGGGTCGAACACTGAAGCTTTCTTT. Amino acid sequence: CASSLGGSNTEAFF.